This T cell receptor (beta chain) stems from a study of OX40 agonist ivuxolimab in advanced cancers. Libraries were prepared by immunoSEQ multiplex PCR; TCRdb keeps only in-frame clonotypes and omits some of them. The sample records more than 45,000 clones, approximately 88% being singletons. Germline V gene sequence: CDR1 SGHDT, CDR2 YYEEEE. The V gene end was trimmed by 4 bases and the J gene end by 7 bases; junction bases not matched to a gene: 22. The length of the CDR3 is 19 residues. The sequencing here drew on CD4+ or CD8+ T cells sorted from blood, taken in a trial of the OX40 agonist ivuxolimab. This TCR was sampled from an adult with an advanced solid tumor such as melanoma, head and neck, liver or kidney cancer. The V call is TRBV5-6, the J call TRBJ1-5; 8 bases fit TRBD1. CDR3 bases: TGTGCCAGCAGCCGGGACTCCGGGACAGGATTCTCTCAGAGGCAGCCCCAGCATTTT. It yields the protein CASSRDSGTGFSQRQPQHF.